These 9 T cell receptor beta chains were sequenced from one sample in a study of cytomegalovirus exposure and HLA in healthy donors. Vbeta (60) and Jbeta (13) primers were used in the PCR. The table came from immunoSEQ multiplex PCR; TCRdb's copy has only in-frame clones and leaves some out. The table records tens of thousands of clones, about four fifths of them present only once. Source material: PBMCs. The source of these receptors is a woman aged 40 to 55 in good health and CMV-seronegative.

This CDR3 is CASSQEISGVWPLHF. In nucleotides, the CDR3 is TGCGCCAGCAGCCAAGAAATTAGCGGGGTCTGGCCCCTCCACTTT. The chain uses TRBV4-1 and TRBJ1-6; no definite D call. Germline V CDR1 and CDR2: MGHRA, YSYEKL. CDR3 size: 15 residues. The ends were cut back, 0 bases at V and 13 bases at J, with 16 bases in the middle.

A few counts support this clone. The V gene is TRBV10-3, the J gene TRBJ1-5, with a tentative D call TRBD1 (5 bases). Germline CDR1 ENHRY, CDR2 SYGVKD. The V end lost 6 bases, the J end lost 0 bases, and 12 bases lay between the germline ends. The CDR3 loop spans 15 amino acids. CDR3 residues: CAISQGGLSNQPQHF. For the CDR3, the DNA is TGTGCCATCAGCCAGGGAGGACTTAGCAATCAGCCCCAGCATTTT.

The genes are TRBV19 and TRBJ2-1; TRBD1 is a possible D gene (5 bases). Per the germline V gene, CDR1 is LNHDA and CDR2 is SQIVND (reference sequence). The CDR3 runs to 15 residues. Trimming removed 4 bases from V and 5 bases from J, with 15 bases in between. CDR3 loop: CASSNGWGLHNEQFF. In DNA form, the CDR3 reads TGTGCCAGTAGTAATGGGTGGGGCCTCCACAATGAGCAGTTCTTC.

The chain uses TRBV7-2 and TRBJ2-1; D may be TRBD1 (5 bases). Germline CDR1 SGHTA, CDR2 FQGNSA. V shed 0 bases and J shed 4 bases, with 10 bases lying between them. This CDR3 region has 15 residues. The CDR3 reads CASSLAQGFYNEQFF. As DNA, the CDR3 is TGTGCCAGCAGCTTAGCCCAGGGATTTTACAATGAGCAGTTCTTC.

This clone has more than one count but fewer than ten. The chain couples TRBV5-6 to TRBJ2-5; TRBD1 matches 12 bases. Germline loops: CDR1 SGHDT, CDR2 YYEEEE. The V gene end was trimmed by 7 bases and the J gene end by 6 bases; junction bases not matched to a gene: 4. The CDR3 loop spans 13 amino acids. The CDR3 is CASGTGGLKTQYF. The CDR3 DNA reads TGTGCCAGCGGGACAGGGGGCTTGAAGACCCAGTACTTC.

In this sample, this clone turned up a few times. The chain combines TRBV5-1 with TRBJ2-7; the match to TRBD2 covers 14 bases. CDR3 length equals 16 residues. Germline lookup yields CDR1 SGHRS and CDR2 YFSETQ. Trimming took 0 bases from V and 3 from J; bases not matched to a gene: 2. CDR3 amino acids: CASSLEGLAGDYEQYF. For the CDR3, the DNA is TGCGCCAGCAGCTTGGAGGGACTAGCGGGGGACTACGAGCAGTACTTC.

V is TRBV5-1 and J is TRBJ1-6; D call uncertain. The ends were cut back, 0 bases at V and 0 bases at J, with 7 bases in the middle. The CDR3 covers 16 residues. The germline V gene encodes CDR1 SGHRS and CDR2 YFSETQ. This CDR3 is CASSLVASSYNSPLHF. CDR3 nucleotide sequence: TGCGCCAGCAGCTTGGTAGCCAGCTCCTATAATTCACCCCTCCACTTT.

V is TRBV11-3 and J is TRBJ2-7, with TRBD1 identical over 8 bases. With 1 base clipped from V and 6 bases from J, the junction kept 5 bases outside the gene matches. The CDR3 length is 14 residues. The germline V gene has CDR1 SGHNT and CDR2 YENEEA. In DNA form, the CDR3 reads TGTGCCAGCAGCTTAGGATACCAGGGGGCCGAGCAGTACTTC. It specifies CASSLGYQGAEQYF. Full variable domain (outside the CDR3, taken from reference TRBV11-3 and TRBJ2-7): EAGVVQSPRYKIIEKKQPVAFWCNPISGHNTLYWYLQNLGQGPELLIRYENEEAVDDSQLPKDRFSAERLKGVDSTLKIQPAELGDSAVYLCASSLGYQGAEQYFGPGTRLTVT.

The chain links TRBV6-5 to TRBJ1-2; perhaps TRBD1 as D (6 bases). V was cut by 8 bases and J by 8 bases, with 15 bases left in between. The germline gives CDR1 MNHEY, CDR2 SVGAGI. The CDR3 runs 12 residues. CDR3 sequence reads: CASWQGPLGYTF. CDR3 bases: TGTGCCAGCTGGCAGGGGCCTTTAGGCTACACCTTC.